The 23 T cell receptor beta chains presented below share a single source sample, sequenced in a study of cytomegalovirus exposure and HLA in healthy donors (dated by TCRdb to the late 2010s). Library preparation used the immunoSEQ multiplex PCR assay. For the multiplex PCR, a mixture combining 60 forward primers for TCR Vbeta segments and 13 reverse primers for TCR Jbeta segments was used. Imported from immuneACCESS, the table was reduced by TCRdb to in-frame sequences with V and J called. These copies leave out some clones; in studies compared against another copy, an unresolved V gene accounts for under half, and the cause of the remainder is not known. The sample table shows about 100,000 clones, and about 81% are seen once. The ten largest clones capture roughly 5% of the sample. The specimen was PBMCs. The receptor set was obtained from a man aged 40-55 years in good health and CMV-seropositive.

This chain connects TRBV18 to TRBJ2-1, with a weak D call TRBD1 (6 bases). V was pared by 3 bases and J by 4 bases, with 16 bases between. CDR1 is KGHSH and CDR2 is LQKENI in the germline V gene. CDR3 length equals 16 residues. The CDR3 DNA sequence: TGTGCCAGCTCACCCCCAGGCATGGGGGCTTACAATGAGCAGTTCTTC. Its translation: CASSPPGMGAYNEQFF.

This chain connects TRBV20-1 to TRBJ2-7, with D possibly being TRBD1 (5 bases). The CDR3 totals 11 residues. V lost 6 bases and J lost 5, with 11 bases in between. Germline V gene lookup returns CDR1 DFQATT and CDR2 SNEGSKA (reference sequence). The CDR3 protein is CSATSGNEQYF. CDR3 nucleotide sequence: TGCAGTGCCACTTCAGGGAACGAGCAGTACTTC.

The count of this clone is one. Relative to the germline gene, one junction end is altered; a read error may explain this. Other nucleotide sequences in the sample specify the same CDR3. This sequence joins TRBV7-8 and TRBJ2-1; possibly TRBD2 for D (6 bases). This CDR3 spans 15 amino acids. CDR1 and CDR2 from the germline V gene are SGHVS and FQNEAQ. The CDR3 DNA is TGCGCCAGCACCACGGAGGAGGGCTCCTACAATGAGCAGTTCTTC. Translated: CASTTEEGSYNEQFF.

The genes are TRBV7-2 and TRBJ1-2; D uncertain. The CDR3 is 15 residues long. Germline assignment: CDR1 SGHTA and CDR2 FQGNSA. V lost 1 base and J lost 0, with 9 bases in between. The CDR3 bases are TGTGCCAGCAGCTTAGTGGCAGGCCCTAACTATGGCTACACCTTC. Translation gives CASSLVAGPNYGYTF.

V gene TRBV6-6 combines with J gene TRBJ2-7, with a weak D call TRBD1 (6 bases). The CDR3 loop spans 14 amino acids. Germline values: CDR1 MNHNY, CDR2 SVGAGI (reference sequence). V was pared by 0 bases and J by 4 bases, with 10 bases between. The CDR3 protein is CASSYSQGPYEQYF. The CDR3 DNA sequence: TGTGCCAGCAGTTACTCACAGGGACCTTACGAGCAGTACTTC.

V gene TRBV30 combines with J gene TRBJ1-5; TRBD1 agrees at 9 bases. Germline values: CDR1 GTSNPN, CDR2 SVGIG (reference sequence). V dropped 1 base and J dropped 9; count of bases not matched to a gene: 7. The CDR3 has 14 amino acids. CDR3 loop: CAWSDGTGFGPQHF. The CDR3 DNA sequence: TGTGCCTGGAGTGATGGGACAGGGTTCGGGCCCCAGCATTTT. Filled out from reference TRBV30 and TRBJ1-5, the complete variable domain reads SQTIHQWPATLVQPVGSPLSLECTVEGTSNPNLYWYRQAAGRGLQLLFYSVGIGQISSEVPQNLSASRPQDRQFILSSKKLLLSDSGFYLCAWSDGTGFGPQHFGDGTRLSIL.

This rearrangement joins TRBV10-3 to TRBJ2-7, with D unclear. The CDR3 has 12 amino acids. CDR1 is ENHRY and CDR2 is SYGVKD in the germline V gene. V was cut by 3 bases and J by 1 base, with 4 bases left in between. This CDR3 is CAISDASYEQYF. In nucleotides, the CDR3 is TGTGCCATCAGTGACGCGTCCTACGAGCAGTACTTC.

J is TRBJ2-7 and V is TRBV30; a weak D match, TRBD1 (7 bases). Trimming stripped 5 bases from V and 0 bases from J, with 14 bases between. The CDR3 covers 14 residues. Germline values: CDR1 GTSNPN, CDR2 SVGIG (reference sequence). The CDR3 here is CAWARDSISYEQYF. In DNA form, the CDR3 reads TGTGCCTGGGCGCGGGACAGCATCTCCTACGAGCAGTACTTC.

V is TRBV7-3 and J is TRBJ1-2; 8 nucleotides match TRBD1. The CDR3 totals 14 residues. CDR1 SGHTA and CDR2 FQGTGA come from the germline V gene. V lost 5 bases to trimming and J lost 4 bases; unmatched junction nucleotides: 6. This chain's CDR3 is CASSPGQGGYGYTF. The CDR3 coding sequence is TGTGCCAGCAGCCCAGGACAGGGAGGCTATGGCTACACCTTC. Supplemented by reference TRBV7-3 and TRBJ1-2, the full variable domain reads GAGVSQTPSNKVTEKGKYVELRCDPISGHTALYWYRQSLGQGPEFLIYFQGTGAADDSGLPNDRFFAVRPEGSVSTLKIQRTERGDSAVYLCASSPGQGGYGYTFGSGTRLTVV.

In this sample, this clone turned up once. V usage is TRBV7-3 and J usage is TRBJ2-2, with 7 bases matching TRBD2. The CDR3 totals 15 residues. The germline CDR1 and CDR2 sequences are SGHTA and FQGTGA. Trimming removed 5 bases from V and 2 bases from J; junction bases left unmatched: 5. CDR3 amino acids: CASSNKRGNTGELFF. The CDR3 DNA reads as TGTGCCAGCAGCAATAAGCGGGGAAACACCGGGGAGCTGTTTTTT.

The chain carries TRBV5-4 and TRBJ2-1; perhaps TRBD1 as D (6 bases). CDR1 and CDR2 from the germline V gene are SGHNT and YYREEE (reference sequence). There are 15 residues in the CDR3. V lost 1 base and J 3 bases, leaving 11 bases between the germline ends. CDR3 loop: CASSLRRQVYNEQFF. CDR3 in DNA: TGTGCCAGCAGCTTGCGGCGACAGGTCTACAATGAGCAGTTCTTC.

V is TRBV5-4 and J is TRBJ2-5; no definite D call. CDR1 and CDR2 from the germline V gene are SGHNT and YYREEE (reference sequence). The V and J ends lost 1 base and 2 bases respectively, with 6 bases between them. The CDR3 has 13 residues. CDR3 sequence reads: CASSLTTQETQYF. The CDR3 DNA reads as TGTGCCAGCAGCTTGACTACGCAAGAGACCCAGTACTTC.

J is TRBJ2-2 and V is TRBV29-1; no clear D gene. The CDR3 contains 12 residues. Germline lookup yields CDR1 SQVTM and CDR2 ANQGSEA. Trimming took off 6 bases at V and 6 bases at J, with 11 bases between the two ends. This CDR3 is CSVAPGSGELFF. In nucleotides, the CDR3 is TGCAGCGTCGCCCCAGGTTCCGGGGAGCTGTTTTTT.

Details on this clone: The junction differs from germline at one of its ends, possibly a read error. J is TRBJ1-5 and V is TRBV7-9; D gene uncertain. The CDR3 consists of 15 residues. Germline V lookup: CDR1 SEHNR, CDR2 FQNEAQ (reference sequence). The CDR3 sequence: CSSSLGSGGNQPQHF. CDR3 nucleotide sequence: TGTTCCAGCAGCTTAGGATCCGGGGGCAATCAGCCCCAGCATTTT.

J is TRBJ2-1 and V is TRBV4-2; tentative D call: TRBD2 (5 bases). The CDR3 loop spans 18 amino acids. Germline CDR1 reads LGHNA; CDR2 reads YNFKEQ. The V end was cut by 0 bases, the J end by 2 bases, with 17 bases between. The CDR3 DNA reads as TGTGCCAGCAGCCAAGAGTGGCGGGCGGAGCCCCCCTACAATGAGCAGTTCTTC. Protein product: CASSQEWRAEPPYNEQFF.

The J gene is TRBJ2-1, the V gene TRBV10-3, with 8 bases lining up with TRBD1. The V segment lost 4 bases and the J segment 5 bases; nucleotides outside the gene matches: 7. Germline values: CDR1 ENHRY, CDR2 SYGVKD. This CDR3 region has 15 residues. Here the CDR3 DNA reads TGTGCCATCAGTGTTTCCGGACAGGGTAACAATGAGCAGTTCTTC. It translates to CAISVSGQGNNEQFF.

J is TRBJ2-1 and V is TRBV5-1; TRBD2 is a possible D gene (5 bases). CDR1 SGHRS and CDR2 YFSETQ come from the germline V gene. V shed 0 bases and J shed 1 base, with 11 bases lying between them. The CDR3 loop spans 16 amino acids. The CDR3 loop is CASSLARRASYNEQFF. CDR3 nucleotides: TGCGCCAGCAGCTTGGCTAGGCGGGCGTCCTACAATGAGCAGTTCTTC.

Regarding this clone: Germline is not matched at one junction end, which may reflect a read error. V and J are TRBV11-2 and TRBJ2-4; D might be TRBD2 (7 bases). Per the germline V gene, CDR1 is SGHAT and CDR2 is FQNNGV. This CDR3 is built from 18 residues. CDR3 amino acids: CASSLRGGGHLAKNSQYF. CDR3 coding DNA: TGTGCCAGCAGCTTAAGGGGGGGCGGGCACCTAGCCAAAAACAGTCAGTACTTC. The full variable domain, rest sourced from reference TRBV11-2 and TRBJ2-4, is EAGVAQSPRYKIIEKRQSVAFWCNPISGHATLYWYQQILGQGPKLLIQFQNNGVVDDSQLPKDRFSAERLKGVDSTLKIQPAKLEDSAVYLCASSLRGGGHLAKNSQYFGAGTRLSVL.

The V gene is TRBV7-2, the J gene TRBJ1-1; no definite D call. The germline gives CDR1 SGHTA, CDR2 FQGNSA. V dropped 3 bases and J dropped 1 base, with 6 bases sitting between them. The CDR3 sequence is 13 residues long. CDR3 sequence (DNA): TGTGCCAGCAGCTTCTCACAGAACACTGAAGCTTTCTTT. Its protein product is CASSFSQNTEAFF.

The CDR3 loop is CASRGTGPLHF. CDR3 sequence (DNA): TGTGCCAGCAGAGGGACAGGGCCCCTCCACTTT. The V and J genes are TRBV9 and TRBJ1-6; 9 bases agree with TRBD1. The CDR3 covers 11 residues. From germline, CDR1 is SGDLS and CDR2 YYNGEE. Trimming took 5 bases from V and 13 from J; bases not matched to a gene: 1. Using reference TRBV9 and TRBJ1-6 for the parts outside the CDR3, the full variable domain is DSGVTQTPKHLITATGQRVTLRCSPRSGDLSVYWYQQSLDQGLQFLIQYYNGEERAKGNILERFSAQQFPDLHSELNLSSLELGDSALYFCASRGTGPLHFGNGTRLTVT.

Turning to this clone: At one of its ends the junction is not consistent with the germline gene, which may arise from a read error. V is TRBV30 and J is TRBJ2-6, with 7 bases identical to TRBD1. Germline lookup yields CDR1 GTSNPN and CDR2 SVGIG (reference sequence). This CDR3 spans 15 amino acids. The CDR3 loop reads CAARDSISGANGLTF. For the CDR3, the DNA is TGTGCCGCCCGGGACAGCATTTCTGGGGCCAACGGCCTGACTTTC.

This chain uses TRBV4-2 with TRBJ1-5; 7 bases align to TRBD1. Trimming cost V 4 bases and J 5 bases; bases outside gene matches: 8. The CDR3 runs 15 residues. Germline V gene lookup returns CDR1 LGHNA and CDR2 YNFKEQ. Here the CDR3 reads CASSLGTDLYQPQHF. CDR3 in DNA: TGTGCCAGCAGCCTGGGGACAGACCTCTATCAGCCCCAGCATTTT.

In this sample, this clone turned up a few times. The genes are TRBV10-2 and TRBJ1-2, with 7 bases lining up with TRBD1. The CDR3 loop spans 12 amino acids. CDR1 is WSHSY and CDR2 is SAAADI in the germline V gene. With 4 bases clipped from V and 4 bases from J, the junction kept 0 bases outside the gene matches. The CDR3 loop is CASSGTGYGYTF. CDR3 nucleotide sequence: TGCGCCAGCAGTGGGACAGGCTATGGCTACACCTTC.